The 14 T cell receptor beta chains in this list originate from one sample, sequenced in a study of OX40 agonist ivuxolimab in advanced cancers. Here immunoSEQ multiplex PCR was the method, and the copy in TCRdb shows in-frame clones only, minus some. The table shows about 38,000 clones, with 82% occurring only once. The material sequenced was CD4+ or CD8+ T cells sorted from blood, taken in a trial of the OX40 agonist ivuxolimab. The receptors derive from an adult with an advanced solid tumor such as melanoma, head and neck, liver or kidney cancer.

The chain is built from TRBV5-1 and TRBJ2-3; 12 bases agree with TRBD2. This CDR3 spans 16 amino acids. Trimming took 6 bases from V and 1 from J; bases not matched to a gene: 6. CDR1 and CDR2 (germline): SGHRS, YFSETQ. This chain's CDR3 is CASTQTSGGGTDTQYF. CDR3 nucleotide sequence: TGCGCCAGCACCCAGACTAGCGGGGGAGGCACAGATACGCAGTATTTT.

The V call is TRBV15, the J call TRBJ2-3, with TRBD2 matching over 10 bases. The CDR3 runs 16 residues. The germline V gene encodes CDR1 LNHNV and CDR2 YYDKDF (reference sequence). The J segment lost 3 bases and the V segment lost 0 bases, leaving 3 bases of the junction unmatched. CDR3 protein: CATSRERAGGTDTQYF. The CDR3 nucleotides read TGTGCCACCAGCAGAGAAAGAGCGGGAGGGACAGATACGCAGTATTTT.

This chain links TRBV7-9 with TRBJ1-4; D ambiguous. This CDR3 comprises 18 residues. Germline loops: CDR1 SEHNR, CDR2 FQNEAQ (reference sequence). With 6 bases removed from V and 2 bases from J, the gap between germline ends came to 22 bases. The CDR3 loop is CASSSRRGRVGTNEKLFF. The CDR3, as DNA: TGTGCCAGCAGTTCCCGACGGGGTAGGGTAGGCACTAATGAAAAACTGTTTTTT.

This clone was observed once. The chain links TRBV7-9 to TRBJ2-2; D remains ambiguous. Germline values: CDR1 SEHNR, CDR2 FQNEAQ (reference sequence). CDR3 length equals 14 residues. Trimming stripped 1 base from V and 4 bases from J, with 7 bases between. CDR3 nucleotides: TGTGCCAGCAGCTTAGTCCAGACCACCGGGGAGCTGTTTTTT. The encoded protein is CASSLVQTTGELFF.

This clone appeared a single time. The chain recombines TRBV5-1 with TRBJ2-3, with no clear D. Trimming stripped 0 bases from V and 2 bases from J, with 10 bases between. Germline CDR1 and CDR2: SGHRS and YFSETQ. CDR3 size: 15 residues. CDR3 coding DNA: TGCGCCAGCAGCTTGGGACAACTTAACACAGATACGCAGTATTTT. It translates to CASSLGQLNTDTQYF.

The V call is TRBV19, the J call TRBJ2-7; D is perhaps TRBD1 (7 bases). This CDR3 contains 15 residues. Trimming left V 3 bases short and J 2 bases short, with 14 bases between. CDR1 is LNHDA and CDR2 is SQIVND in the germline V gene (reference sequence). As DNA, the CDR3 is TGTGCCAGTAGTATTCAGGCAGGGGGGACCTACGAGCAGTACTTC. Its protein is CASSIQAGGTYEQYF.

This rearrangement joins TRBV7-2 to TRBJ1-1, with a possible D match to TRBD1 (6 bases). Germline V lookup: CDR1 SGHTA, CDR2 FQGNSA. CDR3 size: 14 residues. V lost 2 bases to trimming and J lost 5 bases, with 12 bases between them. The CDR3 DNA is TGTGCCAGCAGCTTATCGGGGGCCCGAACTGAAGCTTTCTTT. Its translation is CASSLSGARTEAFF.

The chain couples TRBV6-1 to TRBJ1-5; D might be TRBD1 (5 bases). Germline CDR1 MNHNS, CDR2 SASEGT. There are 15 residues in the CDR3. Trimming stripped 2 bases from V and 2 bases from J, with 10 bases between. CDR3 nucleotides: TGTGCCAGCAGTGAAACACGGGGGGGCAATCAGCCCCAGCATTTT. Residues: CASSETRGGNQPQHF.

CDR3 protein: CASSRPRTGYQPQHF. The CDR3 DNA follows: TGTGCCAGCAGTCGGCCTCGGACAGGCTATCAGCCCCAGCATTTT. The genes are TRBV6-1 and TRBJ1-5; TRBD1 agrees at 7 bases. The CDR3 length is 15 residues. With 5 bases clipped from V and 5 bases from J, the junction kept 9 bases outside the gene matches. Germline CDR1 MNHNS, CDR2 SASEGT.

The J gene is TRBJ2-7, the V gene TRBV5-4; 7 bases are a match to TRBD1. The CDR3 spans 13 residues. Trimming took 7 bases from V and 3 from J; bases not matched to a gene: 7. CDR1 and CDR2 from the germline V gene are SGHNT and YYREEE (reference sequence). CDR3 in DNA: TGTGCCAGCTCCAACAGGGGTGGCTACGAGCAGTACTTC. Protein sequence: CASSNRGGYEQYF.

This chain connects TRBV6-5 to TRBJ1-2, with D perhaps matching TRBD1 (5 bases). The CDR3 runs 12 residues. Germline V gene data show CDR1 as MNHEY and CDR2 as SVGAGI. V dropped 5 bases and J dropped 5 bases, with 9 bases sitting between them. Here the CDR3 reads CASSTQEYGYTF. CDR3 nucleotide sequence: TGTGCCAGCAGTACACAGGAATATGGCTACACCTTC.

V and J are TRBV19 and TRBJ1-1; D might be TRBD1 (6 bases). Trimming stripped 4 bases from V and 1 base from J, with 10 bases between. CDR1 is LNHDA, CDR2 SQIVND, per germline (reference sequence). This CDR3 has 14 amino acids. The CDR3 protein is CASSKWTENTEAFF. The CDR3 DNA reads as TGTGCCAGTAGTAAATGGACAGAGAACACTGAAGCTTTCTTT. Full variable domain (rest looked up from reference TRBV19 and TRBJ1-1): DGGITQSPKYLFRKEGQNVTLSCEQNLNHDAMYWYRQDPGQGLRLIYYSQIVNDFQKGDIAEGYSVSREKKESFPLTVTSAQKNPTAFYLCASSKWTENTEAFFGQGTRLTVV.

V and J are TRBV6-5 and TRBJ2-1; D is unresolved. CDR3 length equals 15 residues. Germline-derived CDR1 and CDR2 are MNHEY and SVGAGI. With 2 bases removed from V and 1 base from J, the gap between germline ends came to 9 bases. The CDR3 loop reads CASSYITESYNEQFF. CDR3 nucleotides: TGTGCCAGCAGTTACATAACAGAGTCCTACAATGAGCAGTTCTTC.

About this clone itself: The same CDR3 also results from other DNA sequences found in this sample. V and J are TRBV6-5 and TRBJ1-2; no reliable D call. Trimming stripped 2 bases from V and 8 bases from J, with 12 bases between. In germline, CDR1 is MNHEY, CDR2 SVGAGI. This CDR3 has 13 amino acids. CDR3 protein: CASSYNGAYGYTF. As DNA, the CDR3 is TGTGCCAGCAGTTACAACGGCGCATACGGCTACACCTTC.